The present TCR beta chain was sequenced within a study of blood T cell repertoires in COVID-19. Study-level information: T cells, B-cell-depleted T cells, or PBMCs provided the cDNA or gDNA that served as material.

Some clones are missing from TCRdb's copy, which holds only in-frame ones; the method was immunoSEQ multiplex PCR. The table includes some 330,000 clones, 70% to 90% detected once. Membership in each cohort depended on participant-reported clinical history. The sequenced material came from PBMCs or T cells enriched from blood (not recorded which). The clonotype comes from a man in his thirties or forties who had recovered from COVID-19.

For the CDR3, the DNA is TGTGCCAGCAGCCCTGCAGGGGATGGGTATGGCTACACCTTC. Protein product: CASSPAGDGYGYTF. The V and J genes are TRBV7-8 and TRBJ1-2; tentatively, D is TRBD1 (6 bases). From germline, CDR1 is SGHVS and CDR2 FQNEAQ. The CDR3 has 14 residues. V was clipped by 5 bases and J by 5 bases, with 15 bases between them. Using reference TRBV7-8 and TRBJ1-2 for the parts outside the CDR3, the full variable domain is GAGVSQSPRYKVAKRGQDVALRCDPISGHVSLFWYQQALGQGPEFLTYFQNEAQLDKSGLPSDRFFAERPEGSVSTLKIQRTQQEDSAVYLCASSPAGDGYGYTFGSGTRLTVV.